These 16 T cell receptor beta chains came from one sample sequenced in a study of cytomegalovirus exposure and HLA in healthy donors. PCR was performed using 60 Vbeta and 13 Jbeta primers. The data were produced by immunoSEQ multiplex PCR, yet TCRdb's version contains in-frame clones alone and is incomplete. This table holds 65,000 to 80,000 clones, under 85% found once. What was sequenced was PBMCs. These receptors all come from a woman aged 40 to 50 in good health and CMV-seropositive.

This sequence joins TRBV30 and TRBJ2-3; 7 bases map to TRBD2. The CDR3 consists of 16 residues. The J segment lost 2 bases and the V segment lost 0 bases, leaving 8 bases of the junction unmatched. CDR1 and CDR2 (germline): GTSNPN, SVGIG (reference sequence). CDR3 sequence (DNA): TGTGCCTGGAGTGTCGGGAGCGGGGTTAACACAGATACGCAGTATTTT. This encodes CAWSVGSGVNTDTQYF.

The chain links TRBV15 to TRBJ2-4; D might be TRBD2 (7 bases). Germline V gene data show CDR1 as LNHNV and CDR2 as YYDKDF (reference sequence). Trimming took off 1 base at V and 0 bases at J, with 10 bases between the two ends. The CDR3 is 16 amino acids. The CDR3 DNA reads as TGTGCCACCAGCAGAGGCGGGGGCGTAGCCAAAAACATTCAGTACTTC. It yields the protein CATSRGGGVAKNIQYF.

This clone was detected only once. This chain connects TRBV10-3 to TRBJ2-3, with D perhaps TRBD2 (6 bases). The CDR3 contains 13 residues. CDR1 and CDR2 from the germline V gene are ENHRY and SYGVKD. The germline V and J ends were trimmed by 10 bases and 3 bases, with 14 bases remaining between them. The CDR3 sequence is CATAGGITDTQYF. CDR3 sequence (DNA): TGTGCCACGGCTGGCGGGATTACAGATACGCAGTATTTT.

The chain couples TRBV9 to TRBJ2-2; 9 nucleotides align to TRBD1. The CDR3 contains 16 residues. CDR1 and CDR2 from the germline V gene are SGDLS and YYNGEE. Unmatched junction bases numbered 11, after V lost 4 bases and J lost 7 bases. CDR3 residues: CASSQSHRGRHGELFF. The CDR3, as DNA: TGTGCCAGCAGCCAATCGCACAGGGGGCGTCACGGGGAGCTGTTTTTT.

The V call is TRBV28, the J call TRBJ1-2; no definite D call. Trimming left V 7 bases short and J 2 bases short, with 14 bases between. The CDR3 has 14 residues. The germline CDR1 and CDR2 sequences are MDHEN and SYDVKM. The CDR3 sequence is CASTSDFLNYGYTF. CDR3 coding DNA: TGTGCCAGCACCTCGGACTTTCTCAACTATGGCTACACCTTC.

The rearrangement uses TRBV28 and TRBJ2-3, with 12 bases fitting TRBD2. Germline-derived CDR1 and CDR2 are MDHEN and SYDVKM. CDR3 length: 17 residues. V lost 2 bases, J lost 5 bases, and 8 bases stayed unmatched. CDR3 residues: CASSLNTSGGPEDTQYF. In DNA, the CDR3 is TGTGCCAGCAGTTTAAATACTAGCGGGGGGCCAGAAGATACGCAGTATTTT.

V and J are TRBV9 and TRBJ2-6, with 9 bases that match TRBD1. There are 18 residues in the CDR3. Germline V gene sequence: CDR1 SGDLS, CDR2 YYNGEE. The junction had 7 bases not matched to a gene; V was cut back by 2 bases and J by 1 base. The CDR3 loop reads CASSVRQGGESGANVLTF. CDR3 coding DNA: TGTGCCAGCAGCGTCCGACAGGGGGGAGAATCTGGGGCCAACGTCCTGACTTTC.

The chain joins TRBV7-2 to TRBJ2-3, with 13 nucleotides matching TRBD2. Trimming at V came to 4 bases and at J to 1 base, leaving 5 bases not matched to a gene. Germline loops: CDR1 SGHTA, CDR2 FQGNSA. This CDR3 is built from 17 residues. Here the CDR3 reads CASSSLAGGLGTDTQYF. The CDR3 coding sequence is TGTGCCAGCAGCTCACTAGCGGGGGGGCTGGGCACAGATACGCAGTATTTT. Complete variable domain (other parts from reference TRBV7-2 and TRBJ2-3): GAGVSQSPSNKVTEKGKDVELRCDPISGHTALYWYRQSLGQGLEFLIYFQGNSAPDKSGLPSDRFSAERTGGSVSTLTIQRTQQEDSAVYLCASSSLAGGLGTDTQYFGPGTRLTVL.

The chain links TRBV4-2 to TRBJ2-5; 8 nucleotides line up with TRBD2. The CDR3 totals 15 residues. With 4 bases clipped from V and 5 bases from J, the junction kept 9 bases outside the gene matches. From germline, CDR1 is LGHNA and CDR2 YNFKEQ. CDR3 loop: CASSRQRGSGETQYF. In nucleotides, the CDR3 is TGTGCCAGCAGCCGCCAGCGGGGGTCGGGGGAGACCCAGTACTTC.

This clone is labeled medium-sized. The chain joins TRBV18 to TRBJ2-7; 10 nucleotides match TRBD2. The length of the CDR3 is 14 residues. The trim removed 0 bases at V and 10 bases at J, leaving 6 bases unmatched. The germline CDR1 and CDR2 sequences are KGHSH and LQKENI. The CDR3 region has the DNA TGTGCCAGCTCACCACCGATCCTAGCGGGGGCCCAGTACTTC. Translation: CASSPPILAGAQYF.

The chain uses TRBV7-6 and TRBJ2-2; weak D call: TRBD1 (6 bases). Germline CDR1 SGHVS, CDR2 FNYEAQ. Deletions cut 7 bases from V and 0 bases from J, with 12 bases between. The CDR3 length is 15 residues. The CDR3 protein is CASTQDSANTGELFF. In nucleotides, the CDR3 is TGTGCCAGCACCCAGGACAGCGCGAACACCGGGGAGCTGTTTTTT.

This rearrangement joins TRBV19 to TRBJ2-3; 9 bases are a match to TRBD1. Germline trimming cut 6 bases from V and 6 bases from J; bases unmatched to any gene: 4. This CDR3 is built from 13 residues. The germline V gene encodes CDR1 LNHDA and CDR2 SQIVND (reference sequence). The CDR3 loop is CASRPDRGDTQYF. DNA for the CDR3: TGTGCCAGTAGACCGGACAGGGGTGATACGCAGTATTTT.

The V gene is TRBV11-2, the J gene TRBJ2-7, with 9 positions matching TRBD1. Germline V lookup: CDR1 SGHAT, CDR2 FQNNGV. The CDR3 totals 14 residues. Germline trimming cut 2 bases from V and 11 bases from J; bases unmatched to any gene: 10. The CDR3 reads CASSLWDREGKEYF. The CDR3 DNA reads TGTGCCAGCAGCTTATGGGACAGGGAGGGTAAGGAGTACTTC. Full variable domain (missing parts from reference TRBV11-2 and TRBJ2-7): EAGVAQSPRYKIIEKRQSVAFWCNPISGHATLYWYQQILGQGPKLLIQFQNNGVVDDSQLPKDRFSAERLKGVDSTLKIQPAKLEDSAVYLCASSLWDREGKEYFGPGTRLTVT.

The DNA of the CDR3 is TGCGCCAGCAGCCTGCGTGGGGGCGGGGGGATGAACGAGCAGTACTTC. Its protein is CASSLRGGGGMNEQYF. The chain combines TRBV5-1 with TRBJ2-5; TRBD2 matches 8 bases. The J call could be wrong; TRBJ2-7 is a better fit for the DNA end. This CDR3 spans 16 amino acids. Germline loops: CDR1 SGHRS, CDR2 YFSETQ.

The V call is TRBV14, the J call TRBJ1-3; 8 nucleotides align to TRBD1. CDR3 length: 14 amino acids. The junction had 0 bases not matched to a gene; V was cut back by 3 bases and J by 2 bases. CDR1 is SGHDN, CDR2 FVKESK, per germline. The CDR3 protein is CASSQDRAGNTIYF. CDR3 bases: TGTGCCAGCAGCCAGGACAGGGCTGGAAACACCATATATTTT.

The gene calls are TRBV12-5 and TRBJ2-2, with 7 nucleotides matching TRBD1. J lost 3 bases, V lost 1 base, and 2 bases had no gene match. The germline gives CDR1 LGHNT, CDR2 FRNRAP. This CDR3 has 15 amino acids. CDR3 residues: CASGLGDRDTGELFF. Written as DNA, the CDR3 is TGTGCTAGTGGTTTGGGAGACAGGGACACCGGGGAGCTGTTTTTT.